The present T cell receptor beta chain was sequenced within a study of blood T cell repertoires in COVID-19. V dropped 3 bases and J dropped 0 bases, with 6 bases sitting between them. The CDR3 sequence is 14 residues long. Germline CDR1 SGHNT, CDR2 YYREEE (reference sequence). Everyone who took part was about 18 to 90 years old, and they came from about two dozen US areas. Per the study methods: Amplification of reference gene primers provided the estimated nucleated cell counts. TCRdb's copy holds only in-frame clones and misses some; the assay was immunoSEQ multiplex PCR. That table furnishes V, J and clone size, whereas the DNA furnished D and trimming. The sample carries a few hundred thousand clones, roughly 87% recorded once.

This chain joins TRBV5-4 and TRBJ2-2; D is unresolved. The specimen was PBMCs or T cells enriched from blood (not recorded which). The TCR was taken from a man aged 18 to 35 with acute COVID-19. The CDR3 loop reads CASSSSSNTGELFF. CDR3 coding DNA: TGTGCCAGCAGCTCTTCTTCGAACACCGGGGAGCTGTTTTTT.